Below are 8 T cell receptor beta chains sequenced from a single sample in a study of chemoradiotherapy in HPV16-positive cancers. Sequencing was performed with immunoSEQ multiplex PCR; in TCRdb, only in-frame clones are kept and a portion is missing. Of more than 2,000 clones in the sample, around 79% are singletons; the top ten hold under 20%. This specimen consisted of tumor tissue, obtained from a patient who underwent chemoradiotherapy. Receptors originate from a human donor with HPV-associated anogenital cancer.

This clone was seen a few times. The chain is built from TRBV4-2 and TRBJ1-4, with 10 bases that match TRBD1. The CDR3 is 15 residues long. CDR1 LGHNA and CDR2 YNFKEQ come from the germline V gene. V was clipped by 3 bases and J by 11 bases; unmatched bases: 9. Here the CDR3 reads CASSQGQGQLEKLFF. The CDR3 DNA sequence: TGTGCCAGCAGCCAGGGACAGGGGCAGCTTGAGAAACTGTTTTTT.

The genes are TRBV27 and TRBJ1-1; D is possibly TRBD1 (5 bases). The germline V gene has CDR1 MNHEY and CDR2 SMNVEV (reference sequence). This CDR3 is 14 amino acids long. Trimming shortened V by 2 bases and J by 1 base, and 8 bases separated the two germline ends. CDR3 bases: TGTGCCAGCAGTTTAACAGGTACGAACACTGAAGCTTTCTTT. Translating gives CASSLTGTNTEAFF.

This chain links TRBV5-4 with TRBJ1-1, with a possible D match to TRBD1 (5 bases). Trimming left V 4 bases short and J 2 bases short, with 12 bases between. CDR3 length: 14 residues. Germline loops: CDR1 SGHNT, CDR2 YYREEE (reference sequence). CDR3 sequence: CASSDRGPNTEAFF. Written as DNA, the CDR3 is TGTGCCAGCAGCGATCGGGGCCCAAACACTGAAGCTTTCTTT.

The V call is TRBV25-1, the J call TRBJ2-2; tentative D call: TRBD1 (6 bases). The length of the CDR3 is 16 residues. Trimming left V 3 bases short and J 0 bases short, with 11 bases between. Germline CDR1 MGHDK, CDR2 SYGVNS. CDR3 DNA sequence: TGTGCCAGCAGTGACGGGACACTACCGAACACCGGGGAGCTGTTTTTT. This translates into CASSDGTLPNTGELFF.

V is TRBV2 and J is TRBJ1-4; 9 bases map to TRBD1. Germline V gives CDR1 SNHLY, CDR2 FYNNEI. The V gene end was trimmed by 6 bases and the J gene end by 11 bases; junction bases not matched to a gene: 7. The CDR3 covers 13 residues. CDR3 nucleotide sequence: TGTGCCAGCAGACCGGACAGGGGACGGAAACTGTTTTTT. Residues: CASRPDRGRKLFF.

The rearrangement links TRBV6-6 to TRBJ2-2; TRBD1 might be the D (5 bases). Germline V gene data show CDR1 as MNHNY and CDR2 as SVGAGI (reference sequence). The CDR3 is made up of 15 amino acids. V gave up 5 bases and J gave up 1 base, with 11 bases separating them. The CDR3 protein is CASSTKTGNTGELFF. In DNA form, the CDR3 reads TGTGCCAGCAGTACAAAAACAGGGAACACCGGGGAGCTGTTTTTT.

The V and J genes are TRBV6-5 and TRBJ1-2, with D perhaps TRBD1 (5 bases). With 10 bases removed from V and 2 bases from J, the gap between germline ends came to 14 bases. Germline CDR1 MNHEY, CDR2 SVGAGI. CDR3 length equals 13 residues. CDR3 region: CAISAGRNYGYTF. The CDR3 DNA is TGTGCCATCTCGGCGGGGCGGAACTATGGCTACACCTTC.

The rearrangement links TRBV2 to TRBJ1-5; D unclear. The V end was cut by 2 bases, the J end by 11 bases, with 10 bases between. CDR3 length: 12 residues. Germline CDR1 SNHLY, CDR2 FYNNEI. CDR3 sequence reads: CASSETARAQHF. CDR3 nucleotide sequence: TGTGCCAGCAGTGAAACGGCCCGGGCCCAGCATTTT.